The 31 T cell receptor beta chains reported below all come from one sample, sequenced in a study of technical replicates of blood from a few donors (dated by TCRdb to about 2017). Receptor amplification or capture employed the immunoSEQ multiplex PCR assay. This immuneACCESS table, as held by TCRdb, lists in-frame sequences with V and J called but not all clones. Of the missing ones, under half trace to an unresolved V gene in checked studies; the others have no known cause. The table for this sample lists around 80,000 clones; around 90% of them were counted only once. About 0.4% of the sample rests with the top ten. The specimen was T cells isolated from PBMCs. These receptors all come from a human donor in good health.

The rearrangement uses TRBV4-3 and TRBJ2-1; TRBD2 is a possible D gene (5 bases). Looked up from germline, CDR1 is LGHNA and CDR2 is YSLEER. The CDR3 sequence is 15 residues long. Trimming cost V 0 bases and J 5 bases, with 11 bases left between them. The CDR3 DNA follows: TGCGCCAGCAGCCAAGAAGTAGAGGGCGACAATGAGCAGTTCTTC. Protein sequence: CASSQEVEGDNEQFF.

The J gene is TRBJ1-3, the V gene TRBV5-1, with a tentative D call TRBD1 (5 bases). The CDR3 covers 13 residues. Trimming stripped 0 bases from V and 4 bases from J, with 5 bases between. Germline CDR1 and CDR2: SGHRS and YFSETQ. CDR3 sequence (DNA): TGCGCCAGCAGCTTGGGACAGGGAAACACCATATATTTT. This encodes CASSLGQGNTIYF. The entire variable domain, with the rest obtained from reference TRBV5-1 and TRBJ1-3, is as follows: KAGVTQTPRYLIKTRGQQVTLSCSPISGHRSVSWYQQTPGQGLQFLFEYFSETQRNKGNFPGRFSGRQFSNSRSEMNVSTLELGDSALYLCASSLGQGNTIYFGEGSWLTVV.

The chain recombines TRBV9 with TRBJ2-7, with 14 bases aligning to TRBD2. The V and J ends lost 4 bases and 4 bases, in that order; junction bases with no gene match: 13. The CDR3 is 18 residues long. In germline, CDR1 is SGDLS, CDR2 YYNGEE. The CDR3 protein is CASSTQPTSGRAQYEQYF. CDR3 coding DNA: TGTGCCAGCAGCACCCAGCCGACTAGCGGGAGGGCGCAGTACGAGCAGTACTTC.

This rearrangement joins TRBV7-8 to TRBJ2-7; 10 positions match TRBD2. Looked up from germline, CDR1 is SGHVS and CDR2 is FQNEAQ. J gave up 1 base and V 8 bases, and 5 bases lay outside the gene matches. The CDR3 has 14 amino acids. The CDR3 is CASRLAGGSYEQYF. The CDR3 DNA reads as TGTGCCAGCCGATTAGCGGGAGGTTCCTACGAGCAGTACTTC.

CDR3 residues: CASSVGLAAGELFF. CDR3 nucleotide sequence: TGTGCCAGCAGCGTCGGACTAGCCGCCGGGGAGCTGTTTTTT. V gene TRBV9 combines with J gene TRBJ2-2; 8 bases align to TRBD2. This CDR3 has 14 amino acids. After removal of 2 bases from V and 6 bases from J, the junction contained 3 bases not matched to a gene. CDR1 SGDLS and CDR2 YYNGEE come from the germline V gene.

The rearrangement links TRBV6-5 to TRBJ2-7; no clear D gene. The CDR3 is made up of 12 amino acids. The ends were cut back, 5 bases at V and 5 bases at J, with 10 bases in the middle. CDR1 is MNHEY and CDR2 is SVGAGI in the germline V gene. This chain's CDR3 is CASSDRVNEQYF. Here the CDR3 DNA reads TGTGCCAGCAGTGATCGAGTAAACGAGCAGTACTTC.

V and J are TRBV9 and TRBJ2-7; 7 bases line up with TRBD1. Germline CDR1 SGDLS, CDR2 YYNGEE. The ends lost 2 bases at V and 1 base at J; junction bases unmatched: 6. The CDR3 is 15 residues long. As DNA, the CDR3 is TGTGCCAGCAGCGTTTCTGCAGGGGGATCCTACGAGCAGTACTTC. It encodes CASSVSAGGSYEQYF.

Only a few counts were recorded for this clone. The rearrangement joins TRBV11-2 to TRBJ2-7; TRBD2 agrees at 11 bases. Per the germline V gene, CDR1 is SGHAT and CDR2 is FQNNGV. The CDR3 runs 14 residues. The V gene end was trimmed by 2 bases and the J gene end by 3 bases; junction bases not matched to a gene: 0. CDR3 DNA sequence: TGTGCCAGCAGCTTAACTAGCGGGAGCTACGAGCAGTACTTC. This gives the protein CASSLTSGSYEQYF.

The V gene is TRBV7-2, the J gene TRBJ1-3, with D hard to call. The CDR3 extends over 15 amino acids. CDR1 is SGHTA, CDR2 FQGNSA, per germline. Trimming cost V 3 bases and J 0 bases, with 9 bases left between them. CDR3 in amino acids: CASSFNRISGNTIYF. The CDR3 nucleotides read TGTGCCAGCAGCTTTAACAGAATCTCTGGAAACACCATATATTTT.

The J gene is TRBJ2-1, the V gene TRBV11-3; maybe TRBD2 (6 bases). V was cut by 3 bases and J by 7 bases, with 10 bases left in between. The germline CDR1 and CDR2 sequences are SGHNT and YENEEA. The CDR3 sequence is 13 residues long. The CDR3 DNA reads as TGTGCCAGCAGCTTCCGGGCGGGAAATGAGCAGTTCTTC. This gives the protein CASSFRAGNEQFF.

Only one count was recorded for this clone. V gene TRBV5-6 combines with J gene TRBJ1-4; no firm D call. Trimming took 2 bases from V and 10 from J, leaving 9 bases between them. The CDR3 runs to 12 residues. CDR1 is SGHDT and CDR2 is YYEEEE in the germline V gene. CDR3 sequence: CASSFGMGKLFF. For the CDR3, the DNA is TGTGCCAGCAGCTTCGGGATGGGAAAACTGTTTTTT.

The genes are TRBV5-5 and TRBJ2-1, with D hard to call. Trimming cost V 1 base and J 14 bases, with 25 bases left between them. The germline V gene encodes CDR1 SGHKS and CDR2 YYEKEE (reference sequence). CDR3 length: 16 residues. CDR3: CASSLLGSSHNEYEFF. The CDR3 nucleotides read TGTGCCAGCAGCTTGTTAGGTAGCTCCCACAATGAGTATGAGTTCTTC.

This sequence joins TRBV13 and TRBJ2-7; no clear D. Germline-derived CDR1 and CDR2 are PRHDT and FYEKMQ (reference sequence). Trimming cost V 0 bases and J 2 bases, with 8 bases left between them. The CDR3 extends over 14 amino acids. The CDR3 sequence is CASSLGPVTYEQYF. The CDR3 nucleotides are TGTGCCAGCAGCTTAGGCCCGGTAACCTACGAGCAGTACTTC.

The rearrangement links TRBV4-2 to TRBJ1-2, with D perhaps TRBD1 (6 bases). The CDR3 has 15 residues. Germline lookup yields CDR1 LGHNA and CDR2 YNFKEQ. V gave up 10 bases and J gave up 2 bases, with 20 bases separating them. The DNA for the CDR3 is TGTGCCACTAGCGGATTAGGGGGATCCAACTATGGCTACACCTTC. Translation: CATSGLGGSNYGYTF.

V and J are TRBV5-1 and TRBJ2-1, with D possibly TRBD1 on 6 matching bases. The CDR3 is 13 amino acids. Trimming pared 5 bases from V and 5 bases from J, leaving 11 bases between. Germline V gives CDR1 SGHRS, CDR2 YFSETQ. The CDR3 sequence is CASSPQGDNEQFF. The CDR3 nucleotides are TGCGCCAGCAGTCCACAGGGCGACAATGAGCAGTTCTTC. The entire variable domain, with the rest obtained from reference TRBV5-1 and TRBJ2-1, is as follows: KAGVTQTPRYLIKTRGQQVTLSCSPISGHRSVSWYQQTPGQGLQFLFEYFSETQRNKGNFPGRFSGRQFSNSRSEMNVSTLELGDSALYLCASSPQGDNEQFFGPGTRLTVL.

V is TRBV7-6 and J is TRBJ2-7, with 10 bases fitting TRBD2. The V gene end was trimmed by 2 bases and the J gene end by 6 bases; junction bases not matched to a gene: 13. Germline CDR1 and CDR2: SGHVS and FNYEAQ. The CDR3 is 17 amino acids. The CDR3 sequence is CASSLNPEGPSGSEQYF. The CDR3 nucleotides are TGTGCCAGCAGCTTAAACCCCGAAGGTCCTAGCGGGAGCGAGCAGTACTTC.

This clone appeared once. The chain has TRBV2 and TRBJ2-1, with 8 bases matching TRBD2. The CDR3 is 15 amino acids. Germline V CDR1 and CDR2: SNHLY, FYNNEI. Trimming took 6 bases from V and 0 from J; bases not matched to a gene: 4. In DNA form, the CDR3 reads TGTGCCAGCAGCGGACTAGCCCCCTCCTACAATGAGCAGTTCTTC. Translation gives CASSGLAPSYNEQFF. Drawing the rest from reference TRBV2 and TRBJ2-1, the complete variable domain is EPEVTQTPSHQVTQMGQEVILRCVPISNHLYFYWYRQILGQKVEFLVSFYNNEISEKSEIFDDQFSVERPDGSNFTLKIRSTKLEDSAMYFCASSGLAPSYNEQFFGPGTRLTVL.

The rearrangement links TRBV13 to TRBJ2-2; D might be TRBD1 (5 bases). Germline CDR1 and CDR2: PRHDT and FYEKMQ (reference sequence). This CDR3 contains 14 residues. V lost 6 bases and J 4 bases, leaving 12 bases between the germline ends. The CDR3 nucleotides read TGTGCCAGCAGAATTGGACACCGCACCGGGGAGCTGTTTTTT. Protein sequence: CASRIGHRTGELFF.

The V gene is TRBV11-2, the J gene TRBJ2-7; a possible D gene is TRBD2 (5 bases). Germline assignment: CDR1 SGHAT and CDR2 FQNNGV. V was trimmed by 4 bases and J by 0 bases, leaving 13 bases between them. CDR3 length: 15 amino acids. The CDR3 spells CASSSWAGVSYEQYF. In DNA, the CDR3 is TGTGCCAGCAGCTCTTGGGCGGGTGTCTCCTACGAGCAGTACTTC.

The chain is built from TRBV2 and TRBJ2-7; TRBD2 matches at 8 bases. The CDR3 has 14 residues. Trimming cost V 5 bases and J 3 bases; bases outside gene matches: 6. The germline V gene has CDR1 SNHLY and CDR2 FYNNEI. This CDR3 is CASSPNSGIYEQYF. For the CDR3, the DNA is TGTGCCAGCAGTCCCAATAGCGGGATCTACGAGCAGTACTTC.

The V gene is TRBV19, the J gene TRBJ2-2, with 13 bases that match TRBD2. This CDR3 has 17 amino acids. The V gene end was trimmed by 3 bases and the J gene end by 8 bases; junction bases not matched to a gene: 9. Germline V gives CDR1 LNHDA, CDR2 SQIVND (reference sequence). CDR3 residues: CASSIRRTSGSMGELFF. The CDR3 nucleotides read TGTGCCAGTAGTATCCGGAGGACTAGCGGGAGTATGGGGGAGCTGTTTTTT.

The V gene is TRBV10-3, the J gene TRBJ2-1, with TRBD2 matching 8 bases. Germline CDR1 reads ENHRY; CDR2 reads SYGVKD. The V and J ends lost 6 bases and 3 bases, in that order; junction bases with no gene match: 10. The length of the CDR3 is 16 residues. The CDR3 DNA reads TGTGCCATCAGCGCCGCCGGGCGGGAGGACTACAATGAGCAGTTCTTC. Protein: CAISAAGREDYNEQFF.

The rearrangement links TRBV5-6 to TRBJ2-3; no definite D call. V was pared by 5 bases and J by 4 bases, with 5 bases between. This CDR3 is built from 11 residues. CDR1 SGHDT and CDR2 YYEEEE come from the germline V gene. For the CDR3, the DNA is TGTGCCAGCAGTGCAGCAGATACGCAGTATTTT. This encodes CASSAADTQYF.

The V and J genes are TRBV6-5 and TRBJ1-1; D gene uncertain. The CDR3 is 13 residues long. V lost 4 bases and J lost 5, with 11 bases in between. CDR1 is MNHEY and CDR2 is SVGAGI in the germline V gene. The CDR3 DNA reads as TGTGCCAGCAGTTGGCGGTTCGTGACTGAAGCTTTCTTT. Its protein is CASSWRFVTEAFF.

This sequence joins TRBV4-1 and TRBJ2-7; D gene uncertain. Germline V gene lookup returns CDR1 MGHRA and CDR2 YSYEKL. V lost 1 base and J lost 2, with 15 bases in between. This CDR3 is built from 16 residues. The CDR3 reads CASSQGRRVVPYEQYF. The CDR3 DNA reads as TGCGCCAGCAGCCAAGGAAGACGGGTAGTCCCCTACGAGCAGTACTTC.

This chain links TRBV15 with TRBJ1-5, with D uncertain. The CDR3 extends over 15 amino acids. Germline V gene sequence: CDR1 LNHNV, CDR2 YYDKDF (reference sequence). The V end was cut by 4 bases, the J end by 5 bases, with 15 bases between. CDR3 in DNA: TGTGCCACCAGCACCGGTCTTAATAGAGATCAGCCCCAGCATTTT. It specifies CATSTGLNRDQPQHF.

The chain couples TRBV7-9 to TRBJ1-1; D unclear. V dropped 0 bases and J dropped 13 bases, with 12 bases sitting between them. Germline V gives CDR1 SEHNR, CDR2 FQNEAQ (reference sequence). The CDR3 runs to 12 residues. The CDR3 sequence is CASSLAQSEGFF. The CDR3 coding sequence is TGTGCCAGCAGCTTAGCTCAGTCCGAGGGTTTCTTT.

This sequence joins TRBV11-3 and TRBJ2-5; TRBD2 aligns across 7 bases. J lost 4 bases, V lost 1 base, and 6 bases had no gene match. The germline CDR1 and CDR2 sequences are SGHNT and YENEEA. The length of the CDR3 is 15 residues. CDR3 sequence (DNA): TGTGCCAGCAGCTTAGGTGGGGGGGGAGCAGAGACCCAGTACTTC. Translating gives CASSLGGGGAETQYF.

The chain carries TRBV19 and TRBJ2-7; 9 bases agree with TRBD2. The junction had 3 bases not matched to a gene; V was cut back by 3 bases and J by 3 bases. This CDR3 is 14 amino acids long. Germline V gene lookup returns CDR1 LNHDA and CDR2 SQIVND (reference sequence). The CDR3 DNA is TGTGCCAGTAGTATCATAGCGGGGGACTACGAGCAGTACTTC. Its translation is CASSIIAGDYEQYF.

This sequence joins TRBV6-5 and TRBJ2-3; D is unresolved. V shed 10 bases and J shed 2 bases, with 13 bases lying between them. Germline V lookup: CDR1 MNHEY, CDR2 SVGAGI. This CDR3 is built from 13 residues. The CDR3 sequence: CATSRQITDTQYF. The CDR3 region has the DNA TGTGCCACCTCCAGGCAGATCACAGATACGCAGTATTTT.

The CDR3 is CASSLNGEAVYEQYF. In DNA, the CDR3 is TGTGCCAGCAGCTTAAACGGTGAGGCAGTTTACGAGCAGTACTTC. The chain uses TRBV7-9 and TRBJ2-7, with D unclear. V gave up 2 bases and J gave up 4 bases, with 15 bases separating them. The CDR3 has 15 amino acids. Germline V gives CDR1 SEHNR, CDR2 FQNEAQ (reference sequence). Full variable domain (remainder filled in from reference TRBV7-9 and TRBJ2-7): DTGVSQNPRHKITKRGQNVTFRCDPISEHNRLYWYRQTLGQGPEFLTYFQNEAQLEKSRLLSDRFSAERPKGSFSTLEIQRTEQGDSAMYLCASSLNGEAVYEQYFGPGTRLTVT.